What follows is one T cell receptor (beta chain) and its context. Which antigen it targets is not known. Within one base of it there is no much larger clone, and no base qualities were kept. The V end loses 1 base and the J end loses 2 bases, and a stretch of 11 bases separates them. CDR1 SGHVS and CDR2 FQNEAQ are derived from the germline V gene. Spanning cysteine to phenylalanine, the CDR3 consists of 15 amino acids. Only CDR3 DNA is held: 45 bases, read in frame from base 1. Each collaborating institution followed its own protocols to collect whole blood in K2EDTA tubes. For TCRbeta analysis, collaborator samples were shipped as frozen whole blood, as isolated PBMCs, or as DNA extracted from either sample type. This specimen belongs to a study of blood T cell repertoires in COVID-19 (dated by TCRdb to about 2020). A note on the overall study: The collaborator samples originated in the United States, Italy and Spain and spanned the acute and convalescent phases of COVID-19. Where available, HLA class I and class II types were obtained from metadata supplied by the sample provider rather than from assay-based typing. The material from the prospective study consisted of cDNA or gDNA derived from T cells, B-cell-depleted T cells, or PBMCs. The repertoires were released in a freely available public database intended as a resource for research on the immune response to SARS-CoV-2. The sample metadata nearly always contained a de-identified subject ID, COVID-19 status, age in years and sex. Deeply sampled blood TCRbeta repertoires from subjects exposed to, actively infected with, or recovered from COVID-19 were included in the dataset. The samples were drawn from the first 160 participants of the ongoing ImmuneRACE study and from 950 to 1,500 subjects provided by 6 global collaborators. What the authors observed across the whole study: The amount of clinical and demographic metadata varied by source and participant and was provided uncurated.

TCRbeta CDR3 regions were amplified from genomic DNA by means of the immunoSEQ Assay, a bias-controlled multiplex PCR. In the paper's pipeline: The number of nucleated cells in each sample was estimated by amplification of reference gene primers within the assay. To quantify the absolute abundance of each unique TCRbeta CDR3 rearrangement, sequence reads were collapsed and filtered. Productive Simpson clonality was computed per sample as the square root of Simpson's diversity index over productive rearrangements. TCRdb re-hosts the immuneACCESS table, in-frame sequences only. Its copies lack some clones; in the studies checked, an unresolved V gene accounts for under half of them, and the cause for the rest is not known. That table supplies the V and J calls and clone size; D and trimming were determined from the DNA. The sample table shows 100,000 or so clones, and more than 85% are seen once. The ten biggest clones cover approximately 2.9% of the sample.

The sequence was obtained from a man aged 50-60 years with active or convalescent COVID-19. Sequencing was done on a sample of peripheral blood. The rearrangement combines TRBV7-8 with TRBJ1-1, with the D gene too uncertain to name. The CDR3 reads CASSLDLTGNTEAFF. The DNA reads as follows: TGTGCCAGCAGCTTAGATTTAACGGGAAACACTGAAGCTTTCTTT.